These 25 T cell receptor beta chains were sequenced from one sample in a study of blood T cell repertoires in COVID-19. Here immunoSEQ multiplex PCR was the method, and the copy in TCRdb shows in-frame clones only, minus some. The data show a few hundred thousand clones, roughly 86% seen once. Specimen: peripheral blood. Receptor source: a man aged 80 or over with acute or convalescent COVID-19.

The chain recombines TRBV6-5 with TRBJ2-5; 8 bases align to TRBD2. The CDR3 has 15 residues. Trimming at V came to 6 bases and at J to 3 bases, leaving 9 bases not matched to a gene. CDR1 MNHEY and CDR2 SVGAGI come from the germline V gene. CDR3 in amino acids: CASSFSTSEEETQYF. The CDR3 DNA reads TGTGCCAGCAGCTTCTCGACTAGCGAGGAAGAGACCCAGTACTTC.

The chain employs TRBV7-2 and TRBJ2-1; the match to TRBD2 covers 10 bases. CDR3 length: 14 residues. V shed 10 bases and J 10 bases; nucleotides not matched to a gene: 13. Germline CDR1 is SGHTA and CDR2 is FQGNSA. Here the CDR3 DNA reads TGTGCCACCTGTCCTAGCGGGGGCCGCGGGGAGCAGTTCTTC. Protein: CATCPSGGRGEQFF.

The chain joins TRBV2 to TRBJ2-7; D might be TRBD1 (5 bases). The CDR3 is 13 amino acids. V was pared by 4 bases and J by 3 bases, with 10 bases between. From germline, CDR1 is SNHLY and CDR2 FYNNEI. The CDR3 spells CASSGQSFYEQYF. The CDR3 DNA is TGTGCCAGCAGTGGACAGTCTTTCTACGAGCAGTACTTC.

The chain joins TRBV28 to TRBJ2-2; 14 bases match TRBD2. CDR1 is MDHEN and CDR2 is SYDVKM in the germline V gene. This CDR3 is 17 amino acids long. V was clipped by 3 bases and J by 6 bases; unmatched bases: 6. As DNA, the CDR3 is TGTGCCAGCAGTTTTATGGGACTAGCGGGAGTAGCCGGGGAGCTGTTTTTT. It specifies CASSFMGLAGVAGELFF.

This clone has a single count. V is TRBV29-1 and J is TRBJ1-1; a weak D match, TRBD1 (6 bases). Germline assignment: CDR1 SQVTM and CDR2 ANQGSEA. Between the trimmed V and J ends, which lost 5 bases and 1 base, there was a span of 17 bases. The CDR3 has 15 residues. The DNA of the CDR3 is TGCAGCGTTACTCTCTCCGCGGGGGCGAACACTGAAGCTTTCTTT. Amino acids: CSVTLSAGANTEAFF.

This chain connects TRBV6-5 to TRBJ1-2, with unresolved D. The CDR3 contains 14 residues. From germline, CDR1 is MNHEY and CDR2 SVGAGI. V lost 5 bases and J lost 8, with 18 bases in between. As DNA, the CDR3 is TGTGCCAGCAGTCCATCGTCCCGAGGAGGCGGCTACACCTTC. Its protein product is CASSPSSRGGGYTF.

This clone came up once. The chain combines TRBV5-5 with TRBJ2-1; 11 bases map to TRBD2. The CDR3 is 16 residues long. Trimming took 4 bases from V and 7 from J; bases not matched to a gene: 10. Germline-derived CDR1 and CDR2 are SGHKS and YYEKEE (reference sequence). CDR3 bases: TGTGCCAGCAGCAGCCTAGCGGGGGGCAATCGGAATGAGCAGTTCTTC. Residues: CASSSLAGGNRNEQFF.

The rearrangement links TRBV28 to TRBJ2-6; D uncertain. CDR1 is MDHEN and CDR2 is SYDVKM in the germline V gene. The CDR3 covers 13 residues. The ends were cut back, 2 bases at V and 4 bases at J, with 3 bases in the middle. The CDR3 loop reads CASSLGGANVLTF. CDR3 bases: TGTGCCAGCAGTTTAGGCGGGGCCAACGTCCTGACTTTC. Variable domain in full (rest from reference TRBV28 and TRBJ2-6): DVKVTQSSRYLVKRTGEKVFLECVQDMDHENMFWYRQDPGLGLRLIYFSYDVKMKEKGDIPEGYSVSREKKERFSLILESASTNQTSMYLCASSLGGANVLTFGAGSRLTVL.

V and J are TRBV2 and TRBJ2-1, with 12 bases fitting TRBD2. Trimming at V came to 1 base and at J to 6 bases, leaving 4 bases not matched to a gene. Germline CDR1 is SNHLY and CDR2 is FYNNEI. CDR3 length equals 16 residues. CDR3 DNA: TGTGCCAGCAGTGAAGGCCTAGCGGGGGGGCTCAATGAGCAGTTCTTC. It yields the protein CASSEGLAGGLNEQFF.

The chain carries TRBV6-1 and TRBJ1-3; 10 bases are a match to TRBD1. CDR1 and CDR2 from the germline V gene are MNHNS and SASEGT. Losses at the gene ends were 4 bases for V and 2 bases for J; bases not matched to a gene: 8. This CDR3 has 17 residues. Here the CDR3 DNA reads TGTGCCAGCAGTGTAGGGACAGGGGAGTGGACTGGAAACACCATATATTTT. It encodes CASSVGTGEWTGNTIYF.

The chain is built from TRBV11-2 and TRBJ2-1; TRBD2 agrees at 7 bases. CDR1 and CDR2 (germline): SGHAT, FQNNGV. V trimming: 7 bases; J trimming: 0 bases; junction bases outside the gene matches: 6. The CDR3 consists of 15 residues. The CDR3 bases are TGTGCCAGCACCTTGGGAGGGAGCTCCTACAATGAGCAGTTCTTC. Translating it yields CASTLGGSSYNEQFF.

This clone was seen just once. This sequence joins TRBV7-2 and TRBJ1-2; 8 positions agree with TRBD1. V gave up 8 bases and J gave up 7 bases; unmatched junction bases: 9. Germline CDR1 SGHTA, CDR2 FQGNSA. The CDR3 covers 13 residues. The CDR3 coding sequence is TGTGCCAGCGCCTTTCAGGGGGCGAGTGGCTACACCTTC. Translation: CASAFQGASGYTF.

The gene calls are TRBV13 and TRBJ2-7, with TRBD2 matching 8 bases. The CDR3 covers 15 residues. The germline CDR1 and CDR2 sequences are PRHDT and FYEKMQ (reference sequence). The V and J ends lost 7 bases and 3 bases, in that order; junction bases with no gene match: 11. This CDR3 is CASTLGTSGIYEQYF. CDR3 bases: TGTGCCAGCACCCTCGGCACTAGCGGAATCTACGAGCAGTACTTC.

This chain joins TRBV24-1 and TRBJ2-5, with TRBD1 matching over 10 bases. V lost 4 bases, J lost 4 bases, and 2 bases stayed unmatched. The CDR3 totals 14 residues. Germline lookup yields CDR1 KGHDR and CDR2 SFDVKD. CDR3 sequence: CATSEGDRGETQYF. The CDR3 DNA reads as TGTGCCACCAGTGAGGGGGACAGGGGAGAGACCCAGTACTTC.

The chain combines TRBV15 with TRBJ2-5; 8 positions agree with TRBD2. With 8 bases clipped from V and 4 bases from J, the junction kept 6 bases outside the gene matches. CDR3 length: 13 residues. CDR1 is LNHNV and CDR2 is YYDKDF in the germline V gene (reference sequence). DNA for the CDR3: TGTGCCACCCGCCGGGCGGGGGGAGAGACCCAGTACTTC. Amino acids: CATRRAGGETQYF. Drawing the rest from reference TRBV15 and TRBJ2-5, the complete variable domain is DAMVIQNPRYQVTQFGKPVTLSCSQTLNHNVMYWYQQKSSQAPKLLFHYYDKDFNNEADTPDNFQSRRPNTSFCFLDIRSPGLGDTAMYLCATRRAGGETQYFGPGTRLLVL.

The chain has TRBV7-3 and TRBJ2-5, with TRBD2 matching 12 bases. Trimming took 5 bases from V and 4 from J; bases not matched to a gene: 5. The CDR3 has 15 amino acids. Germline assignment: CDR1 SGHTA and CDR2 FQGTGA. CDR3 bases: TGTGCCAGCAGCCCCCTAGCGGGAGGGCGAGAGACCCAGTACTTC. This translates into CASSPLAGGRETQYF.

The J gene is TRBJ1-1, the V gene TRBV10-3; D is perhaps TRBD1 (5 bases). The V gene lost 3 bases and the J gene lost 1 base, with 9 bases spanning the gap. CDR3 length: 14 residues. Germline V gene data show CDR1 as ENHRY and CDR2 as SYGVKD. The CDR3 region has the DNA TGTGCCATCAGTGACAGGGTGAAGAACACTGAAGCTTTCTTT. Its translation is CAISDRVKNTEAFF.

This sequence joins TRBV18 and TRBJ1-1, with TRBD1 matching 9 bases. CDR3 size: 15 residues. Germline V gives CDR1 KGHSH, CDR2 LQKENI. With 3 bases clipped from V and 1 base from J, the junction kept 3 bases outside the gene matches. The DNA of the CDR3 is TGTGCCAGCTCACCCGGACAGGGGACGAACACTGAAGCTTTCTTT. This codes for CASSPGQGTNTEAFF.

CDR3 DNA sequence: TGTGCCAGCAGCCCCCCCGGGACAGGGAGGGGAGATACGCAGTATTTT. Its protein is CASSPPGTGRGDTQYF. This rearrangement joins TRBV7-3 to TRBJ2-3; 9 nucleotides line up with TRBD1. Looked up from germline, CDR1 is SGHTA and CDR2 is FQGTGA. After removal of 5 bases from V and 5 bases from J, the junction contained 11 bases not matched to a gene. This CDR3 is 16 amino acids long.

This sequence joins TRBV6-2 or TRBV6-3 and TRBJ1-1, with unresolved D. Per the germline V gene, CDR1 is MNHEY and CDR2 is SVGEGT. There are 13 residues in the CDR3. V was clipped by 5 bases and J by 1 base, with 8 bases between them. The CDR3 region has the DNA TGTGCCAGCAGTAGTCGACAGAACACTGAAGCTTTCTTT. Translating it yields CASSSRQNTEAFF.

The CDR3 region is CASSTGIPIHEQYF. CDR3 coding DNA: TGTGCCAGTAGTACCGGGATCCCCATCCACGAGCAGTACTTC. V gene TRBV19 combines with J gene TRBJ2-7, with D possibly matching TRBD2 (5 bases). Germline assignment: CDR1 LNHDA and CDR2 SQIVND (reference sequence). The V and J ends lost 4 bases and 5 bases respectively, with 15 bases between them. The CDR3 spans 14 residues.

J is TRBJ1-6 and V is TRBV11-2; TRBD1 matches 7 bases. V was pared by 6 bases and J by 0 bases, with 8 bases of the junction left unmatched. The CDR3 totals 17 residues. The germline gives CDR1 SGHAT, CDR2 FQNNGV. CDR3 in DNA: TGTGCCAGCAGAATGGGACAGCCCCACTCCTATAATTCACCCCTCCACTTT. Amino acids: CASRMGQPHSYNSPLHF.

This chain connects TRBV20-1 to TRBJ2-1, with 10 bases identical to TRBD2. This CDR3 has 15 amino acids. Germline assignment: CDR1 DFQATT and CDR2 SNEGSKA (reference sequence). The junction had 8 bases not matched to a gene; V was cut back by 3 bases and J by 6 bases. The CDR3 sequence is CSASRGAGGPNEQFF. The CDR3 bases are TGCAGTGCTAGTAGGGGAGCGGGAGGGCCCAATGAGCAGTTCTTC.

The chain carries TRBV20-1 and TRBJ1-2, with D maybe TRBD1 (5 bases). Germline values: CDR1 DFQATT, CDR2 SNEGSKA (reference sequence). Trimming removed 3 bases at V and 5 bases at J, with 10 bases between. This CDR3 comprises 12 residues. CDR3 sequence: CSASAGRYGYTF. For the CDR3, the DNA is TGCAGTGCTAGTGCAGGGCGGTATGGCTACACCTTC.

The chain links TRBV15 to TRBJ1-2; D gene unclear. CDR3 length: 15 amino acids. The germline V gene encodes CDR1 LNHNV and CDR2 YYDKDF (reference sequence). V shed 1 base and J shed 4 bases, with 13 bases lying between them. CDR3: CATSRAMNSAYGYTF. For the CDR3, the DNA is TGTGCCACCAGCAGAGCGATGAACAGTGCCTATGGCTACACCTTC.